The source of this TCR beta chain is a study of cytomegalovirus exposure and HLA in healthy donors. Primers included in the PCR were 60 Vbeta and 13 Jbeta primers. Only in-frame clones appear in the TCRdb table, and some are missing; sequencing was by immunoSEQ multiplex PCR. The table has fewer than 150,000 clones, 80% seen once. The sequenced material came from PBMCs. The receptor comes from a man in his forties in good health and CMV-seropositive.

CDR3 protein: CASREGLDEQYF. CDR3 nucleotide sequence: TGTGCCAGCAGGGAGGGGTTAGACGAGCAGTACTTC. This chain connects TRBV11-3 to TRBJ2-7; a weak D match, TRBD2 (6 bases). CDR1 and CDR2 from the germline V gene are SGHNT and YENEEA. The CDR3 covers 12 residues. The V end was cut by 6 bases, the J end by 5 bases, with 11 bases between.